This TCR beta chain was identified during a study of control samples from healthy donors and cancer patients. Sequencing used immunoSEQ multiplex PCR; TCRdb keeps in-frame clones, though not all of them. The sample carries 80,000 to 100,000 clones, roughly 83% recorded once. The CDR3 spans 16 residues. The V gene end was trimmed by 2 bases and the J gene end by 4 bases; junction bases not matched to a gene: 11. Germline values: CDR1 SGDLS, CDR2 YYNGEE. Material: blood. The rearrangement links TRBV9 to TRBJ2-5; 7 nucleotides agree with TRBD1. The receptor's source is a woman younger than 45 in good health. CDR3 sequence: CASSVQGEHVGETQYF. DNA for the CDR3: TGTGCCAGCAGCGTTCAGGGGGAACACGTCGGAGAGACCCAGTACTTC. The entire variable domain, with the rest obtained from reference TRBV9 and TRBJ2-5, is as follows: DSGVTQTPKHLITATGQRVTLRCSPRSGDLSVYWYQQSLDQGLQFLIQYYNGEERAKGNILERFSAQQFPDLHSELNLSSLELGDSALYFCASSVQGEHVGETQYFGPGTRLLVL.